Below are 13 T cell receptor beta chains sequenced from a single sample in a study of cytomegalovirus exposure and HLA in healthy donors. Amplification used 60 Vbeta primers and 13 Jbeta primers. Assay: immunoSEQ multiplex PCR; the TCRdb copy retains only in-frame clones and omits some. The table records roughly 200,000 clones, approximately 70% of them present only once. The sequenced material came from PBMCs. Source of these receptors: a woman under 40 in good health and CMV-seronegative.

The rearrangement uses TRBV28 and TRBJ2-7; possible D gene TRBD1, 7 bases. The CDR3 covers 14 residues. V lost 6 bases to trimming and J lost 3 bases, with 15 bases between them. Germline-derived CDR1 and CDR2 are MDHEN and SYDVKM. The CDR3 nucleotides read TGTGCCAGCAGCCCAGGGGGGATTCTCTACGAGCAGTACTTC. As protein: CASSPGGILYEQYF. The variable domain in full, with the rest retrieved from reference TRBV28 and TRBJ2-7, is DVKVTQSSRYLVKRTGEKVFLECVQDMDHENMFWYRQDPGLGLRLIYFSYDVKMKEKGDIPEGYSVSREKKERFSLILESASTNQTSMYLCASSPGGILYEQYFGPGTRLTVT.

The J gene is TRBJ2-1, the V gene TRBV12-5; 7 positions match TRBD2. Germline-derived CDR1 and CDR2 are LGHNT and FRNRAP. V shed 5 bases and J 0 bases; nucleotides not matched to a gene: 4. This CDR3 has 15 amino acids. CDR3 residues: CASGPRGSSYNEQFF. The CDR3 region has the DNA TGTGCTAGTGGTCCGCGGGGGAGCTCCTACAATGAGCAGTTCTTC.

The rearrangement uses TRBV9 and TRBJ2-3, with 11 bases identical to TRBD2. The CDR3 has 15 amino acids. The germline gives CDR1 SGDLS, CDR2 YYNGEE. The J segment lost 8 bases and the V segment lost 0 bases, leaving 5 bases of the junction unmatched. The CDR3 region is CASSVGLAGGLTQYF. In DNA form, the CDR3 reads TGTGCCAGCAGCGTAGGTCTAGCGGGAGGCCTTACGCAGTATTTT.

This clone has only a few counts. This chain links TRBV4-3 with TRBJ2-7; D gene ambiguous. The germline V and J ends were trimmed by 0 bases and 2 bases, with 5 bases remaining between them. From germline, CDR1 is LGHNA and CDR2 YSLEER. The CDR3 runs to 13 residues. CDR3 residues: CASSQDETYEQYF. The DNA for the CDR3 is TGCGCCAGCAGCCAAGATGAGACCTACGAGCAGTACTTC.

This chain connects TRBV7-2 to TRBJ2-5; D possibly corresponds to TRBD1 (5 bases). The end of the DNA is better explained by TRBJ2-7, so the J call may be wrong. The germline V gene has CDR1 SGHTA and CDR2 FQGNSA. The CDR3 is 14 amino acids. The CDR3 DNA follows: TGTGCCAGCAGCTCACGAACAGGTGTCTACGAGCAGTACTTC. Its protein is CASSSRTGVYEQYF.

The chain uses TRBV6-1 and TRBJ2-2; no clear D. Germline V CDR1 and CDR2: MNHNS, SASEGT. The CDR3 has 14 residues. V lost 4 bases and J lost 5, with 11 bases in between. The chain's CDR3 is CASSVSYGTGELFF. CDR3 nucleotides: TGTGCCAGCAGTGTGAGCTATGGTACCGGGGAGCTGTTTTTT.

This chain links TRBV5-1 with TRBJ1-6; D ambiguous. V dropped 0 bases and J dropped 6 bases, with 10 bases sitting between them. Germline CDR1 is SGHRS and CDR2 is YFSETQ. This CDR3 comprises 15 residues. The DNA of the CDR3 is TGCGCCAGCAGCTTGGGTTCCCGAGCTAATTCACCCCTCCACTTT. As protein: CASSLGSRANSPLHF.

This clone was found a few times. The rearrangement joins TRBV6-4 to TRBJ2-1; TRBD2 agrees at 11 bases. Germline values: CDR1 MRHNA, CDR2 SNTAGT. V trimming: 4 bases; J trimming: 9 bases; junction bases outside the gene matches: 5. The CDR3 totals 14 residues. CDR3 amino acids: CASSGSGGASEQFF. In DNA form, the CDR3 reads TGTGCCAGCAGTGGTAGCGGGGGGGCGAGTGAGCAGTTCTTC.

The chain joins TRBV27 to TRBJ2-7; possible D gene TRBD2, 5 bases. Germline-derived CDR1 and CDR2 are MNHEY and SMNVEV (reference sequence). The ends were cut back, 5 bases at V and 7 bases at J, with 15 bases in the middle. The CDR3 contains 13 residues. DNA for the CDR3: TGTGCCAGCAGTGGGAGCCTAGCTCGGGAGCAGTACTTC. Translating gives CASSGSLAREQYF.

This clone was found once. J is TRBJ2-1 and V is TRBV7-3; 10 positions agree with TRBD2. This CDR3 has 16 amino acids. The V gene end was trimmed by 4 bases and the J gene end by 0 bases; junction bases not matched to a gene: 3. CDR1 is SGHTA and CDR2 is FQGTGA in the germline V gene. Here the CDR3 DNA reads TGTGCCAGCAGCTCGAGACTAGCGGGCTCCTACAATGAGCAGTTCTTC. This encodes CASSSRLAGSYNEQFF.

This clone was picked up a small number of times. The V and J genes are TRBV23-1 and TRBJ2-2; a possible D gene is TRBD1 (6 bases). TRBV23-1 is filed as an ORF, its function uncertain. Trimming removed 4 bases at V and 6 bases at J, with 18 bases between. CDR3 length: 16 amino acids. The CDR3 spells CASSRSRQVDSGELFF. In DNA, the CDR3 is TGCGCCAGCAGTCGAAGTAGACAGGTCGATTCCGGGGAGCTGTTTTTT.

This clone was counted between two and nine times. The genes are TRBV5-1 and TRBJ1-4; the match to TRBD1 covers 7 bases. From germline, CDR1 is SGHRS and CDR2 YFSETQ. J gave up 8 bases and V 4 bases, and 8 bases lay outside the gene matches. The CDR3 runs to 14 residues. The CDR3 nucleotides read TGCGCCAGCAGCCCCCGGGACAGCGACGAAAAACTGTTTTTT. Translating gives CASSPRDSDEKLFF.

This clone was counted only a few times. This chain uses TRBV4-1 with TRBJ1-1, with D perhaps matching TRBD1 (5 bases). The CDR3 covers 15 residues. Trimming removed 7 bases at V and 3 bases at J, with 18 bases between. The V gene's germline CDR1 is MGHRA and CDR2 YSYEKL. The CDR3 nucleotides are TGCGCCAGCACCCCCTCGGACACTAAATACACTGAAGCTTTCTTT. It codes for CASTPSDTKYTEAFF.